This is a list of T cell receptor beta chains from one sample in a study of vaccination effects on CD4 cells after COVID-19. Which antigens these TCRs recognize remains unknown. Assay used: immunoSEQ multiplex PCR; TCRdb lists only in-frame clones, some missing. In the table there are approximately 14,000 clones, roughly 80% of which are singletons. Sequencing used CD4+ T cells from PBMCs cultured with HCoV-NL63 spike peptides, obtained after COVID-19 vaccination. Receptor source: a human donor who had a prior SARS-CoV-2 infection. CDR3s include the opening cysteine and the closing phenylalanine or tryptophan. D genes are given only for firm matches. Size is stated for part of the rows, as once, few or many counts, or as a class when the clone is expanded.

clone size	D gene	J gene	V gene	CDR3 DNA	CDR3 protein
once	.	TRBJ1-2	TRBV5-8	TGTGCCAGCAGCTTGCCAGGGGTGAAATATGGCTACACCTTC	CASSLPGVKYGYTF
.	TRBD1	TRBJ1-1	TRBV7-2	TGTGCCAGCAGCTTACTAGGGACAGGGAACACTGAAGCTTTCTTT	CASSLLGTGNTEAFF
.	.	TRBJ2-5	TRBV9	TGTGCCAGCAGCGGACTCCCCTACCCGAAGGAGACCCAGTACTTC	CASSGLPYPKETQYF
.	.	TRBJ1-2	TRBV4-3	TGCGCCAGCAGCCAAGTAACGTCAGGGCTCTATGGCTACACCTTC	CASSQVTSGLYGYTF
.	TRBD2	TRBJ2-1	TRBV19	TGTGCCAGTAGCCCCCTAGCGGGAGTTGATGAGCAGTTCTTC	CASSPLAGVDEQFF
.	.	TRBJ2-5	TRBV7-6	TGTGCCAGCAGCTTATCAGGGTATGAGACCCAGTACTTC	CASSLSGYETQYF
.	TRBD1	TRBJ1-2	TRBV7-8	TGTGCCAGCAGCTCACAGGGGTTTATCTATGGCTACACCTTC	CASSSQGFIYGYTF
few	.	TRBJ2-1	TRBV5-1	TGCGCCAGCAGCCTCACTAGACCCCAAAATGAGCAGTTCTTC	CASSLTRPQNEQFF
once	.	TRBJ2-4	TRBV6-2/TRBV6-3	TGTGCCAGCAGTTACCCCATAGGGTGGGAGGAGACCAAAAACATTCAGTACTTC	CASSYPIGWEETKNIQYF
.	.	TRBJ1-2	TRBV2	TGTGCCAGCAGTATGGACCGTCTTGGCTACACCTTC	CASSMDRLGYTF
.	.	TRBJ2-5	TRBV5-6	TGTGCCAGCAGCGCGACCTCCGGGACCCAGTACTTC	CASSATSGTQYF
.	.	TRBJ1-4	TRBV10-3	TGTGCCATCAGAGGAGGGCTTAATGAAAAACTGTTTTTT	CAIRGGLNEKLFF
.	TRBD1	TRBJ2-3	TRBV5-1	TGCGCCAGCAGCTTGGCCCAGGGGGTGGCAGATACGCAGTATTTT	CASSLAQGVADTQYF
.	.	TRBJ1-5	TRBV19	TGTGCCAGTAGATTTACAGGGAGGGAAGAGCCCCAGCATTTT	CASRFTGREEPQHF
.	TRBD2	TRBJ2-1	TRBV7-3	TGTGCCAGCAGCTTATCTGGCGGGAGGATCTCCTACAATGAGCAGTTCTTC	CASSLSGGRISYNEQFF
.	TRBD1	TRBJ2-3	TRBV9	TGTGCCAGCAGCGTAGCAGGGGGCGCAGATACGCAGTATTTT	CASSVAGGADTQYF
.	.	TRBJ1-6	TRBV9	TGTGCCAGCAGCGTAGAGGCACGGAATAATTCACCCCTCCACTTT	CASSVEARNNSPLHF
few	.	TRBJ2-1	TRBV30	TGTGCCTGGAGTTTTCTCCGGGACTTTCGCGATGAGCAGTTCTTC	CAWSFLRDFRDEQFF
.	.	TRBJ2-2	TRBV7-2	TGTGCCAGCAGCTCTTCATACACCGGGGAGCTGTTTTTT	CASSSSYTGELFF
.	TRBD1	TRBJ1-4	TRBV18	TGTGCCAGCAACGACAGGGGGCCCACTAATGAAAAACTGTTTTTT	CASNDRGPTNEKLFF
.	.	TRBJ1-1	TRBV7-2	TGTGCCAGCAGCTTTATTACAGGGCGGGGGACTGAAGCTTTCTTT	CASSFITGRGTEAFF
.	TRBD1	TRBJ2-2	TRBV5-4	TGTGCCAGCAGCTCTTCCCCAGGGGGAAACACCGGGGAGCTGTTTTTT	CASSSSPGGNTGELFF
.	.	TRBJ2-3	TRBV7-3	TGTGCCAGCAGTCTCGGCAGCCCTAGCACAGATACGCAGTATTTT	CASSLGSPSTDTQYF
.	.	TRBJ1-6	TRBV28	TGTGCCACTGGGGGTATTGTCTCTTATAATTCACCCCTCCACTTT	CATGGIVSYNSPLHF
.	TRBD1	TRBJ2-2	TRBV30	TGTGCCTGGAGTCTCAGGGGGCGAGTCACCGGGGAGCTGTTTTTT	CAWSLRGRVTGELFF
.	.	TRBJ2-2	TRBV4-3	TGCGCCAGCAGCCAAAGTCCGCCAGGAAGTAACACCGGGGAGCTGTTTTTT	CASSQSPPGSNTGELFF
.	.	TRBJ1-5	TRBV7-2	TGTGCCAGCAGCAAAGACAGAAATCAGCCCCAGCATTTT	CASSKDRNQPQHF
.	TRBD1	TRBJ2-5	TRBV5-6	TGTGCCAGCAGCACACCGGGACAGGGGGAAGAGACCCAGTACTTC	CASSTPGQGEETQYF
.	.	TRBJ2-7	TRBV4-3	TGCGCCAGCAGCCAAGGGGATCCAAGGCTAGCGTACGAGCAGTACTTC	CASSQGDPRLAYEQYF
.	.	TRBJ2-3	TRBV5-1	TGCGCCAGCAGCTTGGTCGCCAGGGGAAGCACAGATACGCAGTATTTT	CASSLVARGSTDTQYF
.	.	TRBJ1-1	TRBV4-2	TGTGCCAGCAGCCAAGATCGAGCGTCGACTGAAGCTTTCTTT	CASSQDRASTEAFF
.	TRBD1	TRBJ1-4	TRBV3-1/TRBV3-2	TGTGCCAGCAGCCAAGATCACTATGGGACAGGTAGTGAAAAACTGTTTTTT	CASSQDHYGTGSEKLFF
.	TRBD2	TRBJ2-1	TRBV5-4	TGTGCCAGCAGCTTGGGCAGCGGGAGTAATGAGCAGTTCTTC	CASSLGSGSNEQFF
.	.	TRBJ1-4	TRBV5-1	TGCGCCAGCAGCTTGGGAAGAGGGGGAGATGAAAAACTGTTTTTT	CASSLGRGGDEKLFF
once	TRBD1	TRBJ1-1	TRBV19	TGTGCCAGTAGTCACCGGGACAGGAACACTGAAGCTTTCTTT	CASSHRDRNTEAFF
.	.	TRBJ2-4	TRBV6-6	TGTGCCAGCAATTCTCGTGGCTTTCAAGCCAAAAACATTCAGTACTTC	CASNSRGFQAKNIQYF
.	.	TRBJ1-5	TRBV30	TGTGCCTGGGGCGGTGGACGGGGGGATCAGCCCCAGCATTTT	CAWGGGRGDQPQHF
.	.	TRBJ1-2	TRBV19	TGTGCCAGTAGGGCTGGGGCAGGGCATGGCTACACCTTC	CASRAGAGHGYTF
.	TRBD2	TRBJ2-7	TRBV5-5	TGTGCCAGCAGCCCAGGACTAGCGGGGGGCCCATACGAGCAGTACTTC	CASSPGLAGGPYEQYF
.	.	TRBJ2-5	TRBV2	TGTGCCACATCTGGCCTAGCTCTCGAGACCCAGTACTTC	CATSGLALETQYF
.	.	TRBJ2-7	TRBV6-1	TGTGCCAGCAGTGATCCCCGAGTTGCCGGCAGGGGGGGGGAGCAGTACTTC	CASSDPRVAGRGGEQYF
.	TRBD2	TRBJ2-3	TRBV7-2	TGTGCCAGCAGCTTCCGAGCGGGGCATACGCAGTATTTT	CASSFRAGHTQYF
few	.	TRBJ1-1	TRBV19	TGTGCCAGTAGTATCAGGAACACTTGGGGCACTGAAGCTTTCTTT	CASSIRNTWGTEAFF
few	.	TRBJ1-2	TRBV7-3	TGTGCCAGCAGCTTATCCCCAACGGGGGGCTACACCTTC	CASSLSPTGGYTF
.	.	TRBJ1-3	TRBV6-6	TGTGCCAGCAGCCGCGGGGCCTCTGGAAACTCCATATATTTT	CASSRGASGNSIYF
.	.	TRBJ1-4	TRBV5-1	TGCGCCAGCAGCTTGGTTTCACTAGGGGAAAAACTGTTTTTT	CASSLVSLGEKLFF
.	.	TRBJ2-7	TRBV2	TGTGCCACCAGGATGGGACTTTGGGAGCAGTACTTC	CATRMGLWEQYF